What follows are 29 T cell receptor beta chains derived from one specimen sequenced in a study of T-cell reconstitution after alpha-beta-depleted transplantation in children. Molecular barcoding with unique molecular identifiers was used for the TCRbeta library. TCRdb re-called the PCR reads through MiXCR, storing one row per CDR3 protein. The repertoire includes under 300,000 distinct CDR3 sequences, under 14% of them detected once, and 23% sits in the top ten. The source material was peripheral blood, sampled 180 days after TCRalphabeta/CD19-depleted stem cell transplant. The receptors shown here come from a male patient between 2 and 9 years old who had a stem cell transplant for chronic granulomatous disease, so the T cells may come from the graft donor.

This clonotype was found many times. DNA of the CDR3: TGCGCCAGTCACAGCGGGGGGGATGAGCAGTACTTC. Translated, it gives CASHSGGDEQYF. This chain uses TRBV5-1 with TRBJ2-7; 10 nucleotides match TRBD2. Germline V gene data show CDR1 as SGHRS and CDR2 as YFSETQ. The ends lost 8 bases at V and 7 bases at J; junction bases unmatched: 6. The CDR3 contains 12 residues.

Comment on this clonotype: With a much larger clone just one base away, this may be a read error. The rearrangement joins TRBV5-6 to TRBJ1-5; perhaps TRBD1 as D (6 bases). Germline V CDR1 and CDR2: SGHDT, YYEEEE. CDR3 length equals 13 residues. The CDR3 DNA reads TGTGCCAGCAGCATAATGACAGGTCAGCCCCAGCGTTTT. Its protein product is CASSIMTGQPQRF.

The genes are TRBV28 and TRBJ2-3; TRBD2 agrees at 8 bases. The V segment lost 7 bases and the J segment 3 bases; nucleotides outside the gene matches: 9. The CDR3 contains 15 residues. Germline assignment: CDR1 MDHEN and CDR2 SYDVKM. The CDR3 sequence is CASKTSGLTTDTQYF. In DNA, the CDR3 is TGTGCCAGCAAAACTAGCGGCCTCACGACAGATACGCAGTATTTT.

This clonotype has ten or more counts. The chain uses TRBV6-2 or TRBV6-3 and TRBJ1-1, with D perhaps TRBD1 (6 bases). CDR1 is MNHEY and CDR2 is SVGEGT in the germline V gene. V lost 7 bases and J lost 3, with 15 bases in between. The CDR3 spans 14 residues. The CDR3 nucleotides read TGTGCCAGCAACTTCCAGGGGATGGACACTGAAGCTTTCTTT. Its protein is CASNFQGMDTEAFF.

This clonotype was observed many times. The V call is TRBV7-3, the J call TRBJ2-1; 9 positions match TRBD2. The germline CDR1 and CDR2 sequences are SGHTA and FQGTGA. J was trimmed by 5 bases and V by 6 bases; bases with no gene match: 14. CDR3 size: 17 residues. CDR3 in DNA: TGTGCCAGCAGTATTCACGGGGCGGGAGGGCCCAACAATGAGCAGTTCTTC. This gives the protein CASSIHGAGGPNNEQFF.

This clonotype was seen just once. With a much larger clone just one base away, this may be a read error. The chain has TRBV15 and TRBJ2-4, with D possibly TRBD1 on 6 matching bases. The germline V gene has CDR1 LNHNV and CDR2 YYDKDF (reference sequence). The CDR3 runs 15 residues. V was clipped by 5 bases and J by 7 bases, with 18 bases between them. The CDR3 DNA sequence: TGTGCCACCAGCGCCCGGACAGACTCACCGAACATTCAGTACTTC. Protein product: CATSARTDSPNIQYF.

This clonotype was seen at least ten times. The chain carries TRBV20-1 and TRBJ2-1; perhaps TRBD2 as D (5 bases). This CDR3 is 14 amino acids long. Germline CDR1 is DFQATT and CDR2 is SNEGSKA (reference sequence). V gave up 5 bases and J gave up 2 bases, with 13 bases separating them. The CDR3 region is CSADGVIPYNEQFF. DNA of the CDR3: TGCAGTGCTGACGGGGTCATACCCTACAATGAGCAGTTCTTC.

In its sample, this clonotype was seen many times. The genes are TRBV11-1 and TRBJ2-7; D is tentatively TRBD1 or TRBD2 (5 bases each). Germline assignment: CDR1 SGHAT and CDR2 FQDESV (reference sequence). The CDR3 is 15 amino acids. Deletions cut 0 bases from V and 4 bases from J, with 13 bases between. For the CDR3, the DNA is TGTGCCAGCAGCTTAGCGTCAGGGACCCCTTACGAGCAGTACTTC. Its protein product is CASSLASGTPYEQYF.

This clonotype was counted at least ten times. V usage is TRBV29-1 and J usage is TRBJ2-2, with D possibly called TRBD1 or TRBD2 (6 bases each). The germline V gene encodes CDR1 SQVTM and CDR2 ANQGSEA. V was clipped by 4 bases and J by 5 bases, with 11 bases between them. The CDR3 consists of 13 residues. The CDR3 is CSVGGGGTGELFF. The CDR3 DNA is TGCAGCGTTGGAGGAGGGGGGACCGGGGAGCTGTTTTTT.

This clonotype was seen ten or more times. The V and J genes are TRBV27 and TRBJ1-5, with D unresolved. This CDR3 contains 14 residues. The V and J ends lost 2 bases and 6 bases respectively, with 11 bases between them. Germline CDR1 reads MNHEY; CDR2 reads SMNVEV (reference sequence). In DNA, the CDR3 is TGTGCCAGCAGTTTAGGGGTAGGGAGTCAGCCCCAGCATTTT. Translated: CASSLGVGSQPQHF.

This clonotype was observed at least ten times. Here the CDR3 DNA reads TGTGCCAGCAGCAAAGGAGGGGGCCCAGGGACCGGGGAGCTGTTTTTT. Amino acids: CASSKGGGPGTGELFF. V gene TRBV7-8 combines with J gene TRBJ2-2; the D gene is possibly TRBD1 (7 bases). Germline V CDR1 and CDR2: SGHVS, FQNEAQ. V was shortened by 5 bases and J by 5 bases, with 18 bases between the two germline ends. The CDR3 is 16 amino acids.

This chain joins TRBV7-2 and TRBJ2-1; D call uncertain. Germline V gene data show CDR1 as SGHTA and CDR2 as FQGNSA. There are 14 residues in the CDR3. Trimming cost V 5 bases and J 1 base, with 9 bases left between them. CDR3 coding DNA: TGTGCCAGCAGCCTGGGTCTTTCCTACAATGAGCAGTTCTTC. Amino acids: CASSLGLSYNEQFF.

The sample holds many counts of this clonotype. The V gene is TRBV7-9, the J gene TRBJ1-1, with no clear D. Trimming shortened V by 4 bases and J by 1 base, and 4 bases separated the two germline ends. Germline-derived CDR1 and CDR2 are SEHNR and FQNEAQ (reference sequence). There are 12 residues in the CDR3. The CDR3 sequence is CASSSKNTEAFF. In nucleotides, the CDR3 is TGTGCCAGCAGCTCAAAGAACACTGAAGCTTTCTTT.

This clonotype was counted at least ten times. V usage is TRBV27 and J usage is TRBJ2-1, with a weak D call TRBD1 (6 bases). The V end lost 8 bases, the J end lost 6 bases, and 17 bases lay between the germline ends. Germline CDR1 reads MNHEY; CDR2 reads SMNVEV (reference sequence). The CDR3 runs 14 residues. Here the CDR3 reads CASGPTLGGNEQFF. Here the CDR3 DNA reads TGTGCCAGCGGCCCAACCTTAGGGGGCAATGAGCAGTTCTTC.

This chain connects TRBV30 to TRBJ2-1, with TRBD2 matching 15 bases. V lost 0 bases and J lost 6; bases outside the gene matches: 6. The CDR3 has 17 amino acids. Germline lookup yields CDR1 GTSNPN and CDR2 SVGIG (reference sequence). The CDR3 loop is CAWSVRLGLAGGNEQFF. The CDR3 DNA reads TGTGCCTGGAGTGTACGCCTGGGACTAGCGGGAGGCAATGAGCAGTTCTTC.

This clonotype has a count of ten or more. V is TRBV18 and J is TRBJ2-3; TRBD1 matches 9 bases. Per germline, CDR1 KGHSH and CDR2 LQKENI. The CDR3 contains 14 residues. V was pared by 5 bases and J by 4 bases, with 4 bases of the junction left unmatched. The CDR3 DNA follows: TGTGCCAGCTCAGCCGGGACAGGGCCAGATACGCAGTATTTT. Protein product: CASSAGTGPDTQYF.

Only a few counts were recorded for this clonotype. The chain links TRBV5-1 to TRBJ2-3; TRBD2 aligns across 12 bases. The germline V gene encodes CDR1 SGHRS and CDR2 YFSETQ. The CDR3 runs 15 residues. Germline trimming cut 0 bases from V and 9 bases from J; bases unmatched to any gene: 5. CDR3 coding DNA: TGCGCCAGCAGCTTGGATTCCCTAGCGGGAGGGACGCAGTATTTT. Translated, it gives CASSLDSLAGGTQYF.

The rearrangement joins TRBV3-1 to TRBJ2-2; D is possibly TRBD2 (6 bases). The CDR3 is 15 residues long. Germline V gene lookup returns CDR1 LGHDT and CDR2 YNNKEL (reference sequence). V shed 2 bases and J shed 4 bases, with 11 bases lying between them. CDR3 coding DNA: TGTGCCAGCAGCCAAACCGGGAGCAGCACCGGGGAGCTGTTTTTT. Residues: CASSQTGSSTGELFF. The complete variable domain, with remaining parts taken from reference TRBV3-1 and TRBJ2-2, reads DTAVSQTPKYLVTQMGNDKSIKCEQNLGHDTMYWYKQDSKKFLKIMFSYNNKELIINETVPNRFSPKSPDKAHLNLHINSLELGDSAVYFCASSQTGSSTGELFFGEGSRLTVL.

In regard to this clonotype: This may be a read error, as it is one base from a much larger clone. The chain uses TRBV6-1 and TRBJ2-3; 8 nucleotides align to TRBD1. Germline lookup yields CDR1 MNHNS and CDR2 SASEGT. The CDR3 is 15 amino acids. CDR3 nucleotide sequence: TGTTCCAGCAGAGGACAGGGAAGGTTAGCAGATACGCAGTATTTT. This sequence encodes CSSRGQGRLADTQYF.

This clonotype was recorded at least ten times. The chain combines TRBV6-1 with TRBJ1-4; 9 nucleotides match TRBD1. The CDR3 spans 15 residues. Germline CDR1 reads MNHNS; CDR2 reads SASEGT. V lost 5 bases to trimming and J lost 5 bases; unmatched junction nucleotides: 6. The CDR3 DNA is TGTGCCAGCAGTCCACCGACAGGGGGGAATGAAAAACTGTTTTTT. Translated: CASSPPTGGNEKLFF.

This clonotype was picked up many times. The chain is built from TRBV5-1 and TRBJ2-7; weak D call: TRBD1 (5 bases). Germline values: CDR1 SGHRS, CDR2 YFSETQ. The CDR3 has 13 residues. Trimming shortened V by 0 bases and J by 3 bases, and 7 bases separated the two germline ends. The CDR3 loop is CASSLARDYEQYF. The CDR3 DNA reads as TGCGCCAGCAGCTTGGCCAGGGACTACGAGCAGTACTTC.

This clonotype was seen at least ten times. The chain joins TRBV12-3 or TRBV12-4 to TRBJ2-3, with a possible D match to TRBD2 (7 bases). Trimming took off 1 base at V and 5 bases at J, with 19 bases between the two ends. CDR3 length: 17 residues. CDR3 region: CASSLGAGAPTIDTQYF. The CDR3, as DNA: TGTGCCAGCAGTTTAGGGGCGGGGGCGCCCACGATAGATACGCAGTATTTT.

The V call is TRBV20-1, the J call TRBJ2-7, with D possibly matching TRBD2 (6 bases). CDR1 DFQATT and CDR2 SNEGSKA come from the germline V gene (reference sequence). CDR3 length equals 12 residues. V was cut by 5 bases and J by 3 bases, with 11 bases left in between. DNA for the CDR3: TGCAGTGCTGCCCCTAGCGTCTACGAGCAGTACTTC. Translated: CSAAPSVYEQYF.

Ten or more counts support this clonotype. The chain links TRBV25-1 to TRBJ2-5; D gene uncertain. Deletions cut 2 bases from V and 7 bases from J, with 8 bases between. This CDR3 is built from 12 residues. Germline CDR1 MGHDK, CDR2 SYGVNS. The CDR3 reads CASSEVLGTQYF. The CDR3 DNA follows: TGTGCCAGCAGTGAAGTACTCGGGACCCAGTACTTC.

This clonotype was recorded many times. The rearrangement links TRBV5-1 to TRBJ2-7; D may be TRBD1 or TRBD2 (5 bases each). CDR3 length: 18 amino acids. The V gene's germline CDR1 is SGHRS and CDR2 YFSETQ. Trimming shortened V by 6 bases and J by 0 bases, and 25 bases separated the two germline ends. The CDR3 DNA reads as TGCGCCAGCAAGGGTGTGTGGAGCGGCAGGGCTAGCTCCTACGAGCAGTACTTC. This codes for CASKGVWSGRASSYEQYF.

This clonotype was recorded at least ten times. The chain uses TRBV11-2 and TRBJ2-3, with D tentatively TRBD2 (6 bases). Germline V gene data show CDR1 as SGHAT and CDR2 as FQNNGV. CDR3 length: 16 residues. V gave up 6 bases and J gave up 6 bases, with 22 bases separating them. CDR3 bases: TGTGCCAGCAGTCGGAGAATTCTGGAGGGGTCTGATACGCAGTATTTT. Protein sequence: CASSRRILEGSDTQYF.

This clonotype was observed at least ten times. The CDR3 region has the DNA TGTGCCAGCAGTTTGACCCTATTCCATACGCAGTATTTT. It specifies CASSLTLFHTQYF. V gene TRBV27 combines with J gene TRBJ2-3; D is ambiguous. The CDR3 sequence is 13 residues long. Trimming took 3 bases from V and 7 from J, leaving 11 bases between them. CDR1 is MNHEY, CDR2 SMNVEV, per germline (reference sequence).

The table lists this clonotype with many counts. The gene calls are TRBV4-3 and TRBJ2-3; weak D call: TRBD1 (5 bases). V was clipped by 1 base and J by 2 bases, with 10 bases between them. Germline V lookup: CDR1 LGHNA, CDR2 YSLEER. This CDR3 is built from 15 residues. The CDR3 loop is CASSQVQAPTDTQYF. The CDR3, as DNA: TGCGCCAGCAGCCAAGTACAGGCCCCCACAGATACGCAGTATTTT.

In this sample, this clonotype turned up many times. J is TRBJ1-3 and V is TRBV6-1; D gene uncertain. Germline V CDR1 and CDR2: MNHNS, SASEGT. The V and J ends lost 3 bases and 0 bases respectively, with 6 bases between them. The CDR3 totals 14 residues. CDR3 protein: CASSDRSSGNTIYF. The CDR3 region has the DNA TGTGCCAGCAGTGACAGGAGCTCTGGAAACACCATATATTTT.